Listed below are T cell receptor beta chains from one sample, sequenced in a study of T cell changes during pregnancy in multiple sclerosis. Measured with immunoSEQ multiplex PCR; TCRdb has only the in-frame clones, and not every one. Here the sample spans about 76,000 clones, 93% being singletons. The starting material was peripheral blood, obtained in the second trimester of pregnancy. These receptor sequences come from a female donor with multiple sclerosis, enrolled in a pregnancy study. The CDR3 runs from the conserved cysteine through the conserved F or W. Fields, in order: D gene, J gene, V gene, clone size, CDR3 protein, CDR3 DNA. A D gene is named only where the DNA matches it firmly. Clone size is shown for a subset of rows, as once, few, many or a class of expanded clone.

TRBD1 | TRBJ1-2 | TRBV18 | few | CASSPGTDNYGYTF | TGTGCCAGCTCACCCGGGACAGATAACTATGGCTACACCTTC
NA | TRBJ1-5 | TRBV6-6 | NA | CASSVPGQEHQPQHF | TGTGCCAGCAGTGTACCGGGACAAGAACATCAGCCCCAGCATTTT
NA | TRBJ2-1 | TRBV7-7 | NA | CASSPTFASDEQFF | TGTGCTAGCAGCCCTACTTTTGCGAGCGATGAGCAGTTCTTC
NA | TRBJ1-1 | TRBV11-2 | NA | CASSFRTPNTEAFF | TGTGCCAGCAGCTTTAGGACACCTAACACTGAAGCTTTCTTT
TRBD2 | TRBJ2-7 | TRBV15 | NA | CATSRDPLLAGDYEQYF | TGTGCCACCAGCAGAGATCCCCTACTAGCGGGGGACTACGAGCAGTACTTC
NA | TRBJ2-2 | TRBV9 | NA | CASSARQDFNTGELFF | TGTGCCAGCAGCGCGAGACAGGATTTTAACACCGGGGAGCTGTTTTTT
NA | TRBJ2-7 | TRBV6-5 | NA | CASSYRGSYEQYF | TGTGCCAGCAGTTACAGGGGCTCCTACGAGCAGTACTTC
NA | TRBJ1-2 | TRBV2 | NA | CASSEARGPYGYTF | TGTGCCAGCAGTGAAGCCAGGGGACCCTATGGCTACACCTTC
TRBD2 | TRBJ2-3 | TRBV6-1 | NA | CASSELASGGEETDTQYF | TGTGCCAGCAGTGAATTGGCTAGCGGGGGGGAGGAGACAGATACGCAGTATTTT
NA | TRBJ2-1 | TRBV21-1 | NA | CASSKGALSYNEQFF | TGTGCCAGCAGCAAGGGGGCTTTATCTTACAATGAGCAGTTCTTC
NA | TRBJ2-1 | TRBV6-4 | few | CASSERGGGYNEQFF | TGTGCCAGCAGTGAACGAGGGGGGGGCTACAATGAGCAGTTCTTC
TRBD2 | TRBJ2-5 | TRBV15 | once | CATGGGKTQYF | TGTGCCACCGGGGGGGGGAAGACCCAGTACTTC
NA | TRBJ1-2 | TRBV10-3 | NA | CAISESTPGYYTF | TGTGCCATCAGTGAGTCGACACCGGGGTATTACACCTTC
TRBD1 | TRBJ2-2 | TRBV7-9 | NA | CASSSVRFEGTENTGELFF | TGTGCCAGCAGCTCCGTTCGATTCGAGGGGACAGAGAACACCGGGGAGCTGTTTTTT
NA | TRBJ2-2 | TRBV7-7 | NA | CASSSQTGELFF | TGTGCTAGCAGCTCCCAGACCGGGGAGCTGTTTTTT
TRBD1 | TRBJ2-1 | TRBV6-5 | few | CASRGQGAHYNEQFF | TGTGCCAGCAGGGGACAGGGGGCCCACTACAATGAGCAGTTCTTC
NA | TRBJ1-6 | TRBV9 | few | CASSSGSDSPLHF | TGTGCCAGCTCCTCGGGATCCGATTCACCCCTCCACTTT
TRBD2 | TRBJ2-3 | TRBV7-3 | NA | CASSFIGTSGGSTDTQYF | TGTGCCAGCAGCTTCATAGGGACTAGCGGGGGGAGCACAGATACGCAGTATTTT
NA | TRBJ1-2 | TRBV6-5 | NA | CASSPGGDRGYTF | TGTGCCAGCAGCCCCGGGGGGGATCGGGGCTACACCTTC
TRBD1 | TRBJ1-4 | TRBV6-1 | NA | CASRDRGGEKLFF | TGTGCCAGCAGGGACAGGGGTGGTGAAAAACTGTTTTTT
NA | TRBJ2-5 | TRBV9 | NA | CASSLQGGGETQYF | TGTGCCAGCAGCCTACAGGGGGGGGGAGAGACCCAGTACTTC
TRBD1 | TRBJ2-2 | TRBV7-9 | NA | CASSLGGQGDTGELFF | TGTGCCAGCAGCTTAGGAGGACAGGGTGACACCGGGGAGCTGTTTTTT
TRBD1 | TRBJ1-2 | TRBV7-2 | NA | CASSPDRGHGYTF | TGTGCCAGCAGCCCGGACAGGGGGCATGGCTACACCTTC
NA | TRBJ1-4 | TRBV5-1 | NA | CASSPYGATNEKLFF | TGCGCCAGCAGCCCATACGGTGCAACTAATGAAAAACTGTTTTTT
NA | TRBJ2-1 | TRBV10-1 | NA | CASSECGHRVEQFF | TGCGCCAGCAGTGAATGCGGTCACCGGGTTGAGCAGTTCTTC
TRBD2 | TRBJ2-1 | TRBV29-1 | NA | CSVKTLAGAFDEQFF | TGCAGCGTTAAAACGTTAGCGGGGGCTTTTGATGAGCAGTTCTTC
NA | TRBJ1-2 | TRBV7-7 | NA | CASSLATENYGYTF | TGTGCTAGCAGCCTCGCGACAGAGAACTATGGCTACACCTTC
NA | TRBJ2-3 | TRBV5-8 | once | CASSTDRDTDTQYF | TGTGCCAGCAGCACGGACAGAGACACAGATACGCAGTATTTT
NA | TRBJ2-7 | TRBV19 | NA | CASSQGTEQYF | TGTGCCAGTAGCCAGGGGACCGAGCAGTACTTC
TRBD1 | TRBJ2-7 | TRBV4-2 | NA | CASSLTTGTGPTLSSYEQYF | TGTGCCAGCAGCCTAACCACCGGGACAGGGCCAACCCTCAGCTCCTACGAGCAGTACTTC